The 29 T cell receptor beta chains below all came from one sample that was sequenced in a study of T cell changes during pregnancy in multiple sclerosis. The table came from immunoSEQ multiplex PCR; TCRdb's copy has only in-frame clones and leaves some out. The data contain about 51,000 clones, 85% to 95% of them singletons. Specimen: CD4+ T cells from peripheral blood mononuclear cells, collected in the third trimester of pregnancy. All receptors derive from a female donor with multiple sclerosis, enrolled in a pregnancy study.

This chain joins TRBV4-1 and TRBJ2-1; 12 nucleotides match TRBD2. Per the germline V gene, CDR1 is MGHRA and CDR2 is YSYEKL. The CDR3 is 15 amino acids. With V trimmed by 5 bases and J by 5 bases, 4 bases remained unmatched. The CDR3 reads CASSETSGRHNEQFF. Written as DNA, the CDR3 is TGCGCCAGCAGCGAGACTAGCGGGAGACACAATGAGCAGTTCTTC.

The chain recombines TRBV28 with TRBJ1-2; unclear D gene. Trimming pared 7 bases from V and 4 bases from J, leaving 16 bases between. The CDR3 consists of 14 residues. CDR1 MDHEN and CDR2 SYDVKM come from the germline V gene. As DNA, the CDR3 is TGTGCCAGCAACCGATACGCAGTCACCTATGGCTACACCTTC. It translates to CASNRYAVTYGYTF.

The CDR3 region is CASSFRQGAANEQFF. The CDR3 bases are TGTGCCAGCAGCTTCAGGCAGGGGGCGGCGAATGAGCAGTTCTTC. V gene TRBV7-2 combines with J gene TRBJ2-1; 8 bases agree with TRBD1. V trimming: 3 bases; J trimming: 7 bases; junction bases outside the gene matches: 8. Germline loops: CDR1 SGHTA, CDR2 FQGNSA. The length of the CDR3 is 15 residues. Looking up the rest from reference TRBV7-2 and TRBJ2-1 gives the full variable domain: GAGVSQSPSNKVTEKGKDVELRCDPISGHTALYWYRQSLGQGLEFLIYFQGNSAPDKSGLPSDRFSAERTGGSVSTLTIQRTQQEDSAVYLCASSFRQGAANEQFFGPGTRLTVL.

The chain is built from TRBV10-1 and TRBJ1-1; D is possibly TRBD1 (5 bases). CDR1 and CDR2 (germline): WNHNN, SYGVQD (reference sequence). Deletions cut 6 bases from V and 7 bases from J, with 15 bases between. The CDR3 spans 13 residues. The CDR3 region is CASRGGGIVEAFF. The CDR3 region has the DNA TGCGCCAGCAGGGGTGGGGGGATCGTTGAAGCTTTCTTT.

This sequence joins TRBV27 and TRBJ2-5; D call uncertain. This CDR3 has 18 amino acids. CDR1 MNHEY and CDR2 SMNVEV come from the germline V gene (reference sequence). The ends were cut back, 5 bases at V and 2 bases at J, with 24 bases in the middle. CDR3 nucleotide sequence: TGTGCCAGCAGTCTAGAACACCTCAAAACCGACCGACAAGAGACCCAGTACTTC. Translation gives CASSLEHLKTDRQETQYF.

The chain uses TRBV5-6 and TRBJ1-1; TRBD1 matches at 8 bases. There are 15 residues in the CDR3. CDR1 and CDR2 from the germline V gene are SGHDT and YYEEEE. V lost 0 bases and J lost 1; bases outside the gene matches: 2. The CDR3 here is CASSLGDRSNTEAFF. CDR3 coding DNA: TGTGCCAGCAGCTTGGGGGACAGGTCGAACACTGAAGCTTTCTTT. Supplemented by reference TRBV5-6 and TRBJ1-1, the full variable domain reads DAGVTQSPTHLIKTRGQQVTLRCSPKSGHDTVSWYQQALGQGPQFIFQYYEEEERQRGNFPDRFSGHQFPNYSSELNVNALLLGDSALYLCASSLGDRSNTEAFFGQGTRLTVV.

This chain uses TRBV7-2 with TRBJ1-4, with D maybe TRBD1 (5 bases). This CDR3 contains 13 residues. The germline V and J ends were trimmed by 1 base and 14 bases, with 14 bases remaining between them. Germline V lookup: CDR1 SGHTA, CDR2 FQGNSA. CDR3 DNA: TGTGCCAGCAGCTTAGATAAGGGGTTAAAGCTGTTTTTT. Translating gives CASSLDKGLKLFF.

This clone was seen once. The chain uses TRBV13 and TRBJ1-2; D is undetermined. The length of the CDR3 is 12 residues. In germline, CDR1 is PRHDT, CDR2 FYEKMQ (reference sequence). V lost 2 bases and J 7 bases, leaving 8 bases between the germline ends. CDR3 bases: TGTGCCAGCAGCTTACGAGAGCGTGGCTACACCTTC. Protein product: CASSLRERGYTF.

This chain connects TRBV28 to TRBJ2-7; 14 bases map to TRBD2. Germline lookup yields CDR1 MDHEN and CDR2 SYDVKM. V gave up 5 bases and J gave up 6 bases; unmatched junction bases: 18. This CDR3 contains 19 residues. As DNA, the CDR3 is TGTGCCAGCAGTCCGAGTTTACTTGGGACTAGCGGGAGACCCACCGAGCAGTACTTC. This codes for CASSPSLLGTSGRPTEQYF. Full variable domain (remainder filled in from reference TRBV28 and TRBJ2-7): DVKVTQSSRYLVKRTGEKVFLECVQDMDHENMFWYRQDPGLGLRLIYFSYDVKMKEKGDIPEGYSVSREKKERFSLILESASTNQTSMYLCASSPSLLGTSGRPTEQYFGPGTRLTVT.

This chain links TRBV7-2 with TRBJ2-7; 9 bases fit TRBD2. V was pared by 5 bases and J by 5 bases, with 7 bases of the junction left unmatched. CDR3 length: 14 amino acids. Germline-derived CDR1 and CDR2 are SGHTA and FQGNSA. In nucleotides, the CDR3 is TGTGCCAGCAGCCTTAGCGGGAGTCTAAACGAGCAGTACTTC. This gives the protein CASSLSGSLNEQYF.

V gene TRBV2 combines with J gene TRBJ1-5, with TRBD1 as a possible D gene (5 bases). Germline CDR1 reads SNHLY; CDR2 reads FYNNEI. There are 14 residues in the CDR3. Between the trimmed V and J ends, which lost 8 bases and 3 bases, there was a span of 14 bases. CDR3 loop: CASGGGESNQPQHF. CDR3 DNA: TGTGCCAGCGGGGGAGGCGAATCCAATCAGCCCCAGCATTTT. The entire variable domain, with the rest obtained from reference TRBV2 and TRBJ1-5, is as follows: EPEVTQTPSHQVTQMGQEVILRCVPISNHLYFYWYRQILGQKVEFLVSFYNNEISEKSEIFDDQFSVERPDGSNFTLKIRSTKLEDSAMYFCASGGGESNQPQHFGDGTRLSIL.

The rearrangement links TRBV27 to TRBJ2-7; D unresolved. The CDR3 contains 15 residues. The V gene's germline CDR1 is MNHEY and CDR2 SMNVEV (reference sequence). Trimming removed 6 bases from V and 6 bases from J, with 21 bases in between. The CDR3 coding sequence is TGTGCCAGCAGCACCAAGTTGTCCCCACAGAGCGAGCAGTACTTC. This encodes CASSTKLSPQSEQYF.

V usage is TRBV7-2 and J usage is TRBJ2-7, with D possibly matching TRBD2 (6 bases). The CDR3 spans 15 residues. The V gene's germline CDR1 is SGHTA and CDR2 FQGNSA. The V gene lost 2 bases and the J gene lost 9 bases, with 20 bases spanning the gap. The chain's CDR3 is CASSLRSGETSGQYF. DNA of the CDR3: TGTGCCAGCAGCTTAAGGTCGGGAGAAACTTCGGGGCAGTACTTC.

J is TRBJ2-7 and V is TRBV2; the match to TRBD2 covers 8 bases. Germline CDR1 reads SNHLY; CDR2 reads FYNNEI. V was pared by 5 bases and J by 0 bases, with 12 bases of the junction left unmatched. CDR3 size: 17 residues. DNA of the CDR3: TGTGCCAGCAGTCAGGTTACGGGAGGGCCGAGCTCCTACGAGCAGTACTTC. Its protein product is CASSQVTGGPSSYEQYF.

Here the CDR3 DNA reads TGCGCCAGCAGCACCCGTCTTAGCGGGAGGTACGAGCAGTACTTC. Its translation is CASSTRLSGRYEQYF. The J gene is TRBJ2-7, the V gene TRBV4-1; 10 positions match TRBD2. The germline gives CDR1 MGHRA, CDR2 YSYEKL. CDR3 length: 15 amino acids. The trim removed 5 bases at V and 4 bases at J, leaving 8 bases unmatched.

V usage is TRBV10-3 and J usage is TRBJ2-3, with 14 bases matching TRBD2. V lost 6 bases and J lost 1; bases outside the gene matches: 6. The germline CDR1 and CDR2 sequences are ENHRY and SYGVKD. This CDR3 is built from 17 residues. CDR3 region: CAIRGTSGGAGTDTQYF. The CDR3, as DNA: TGTGCCATCAGGGGGACTAGCGGGGGAGCGGGCACAGATACGCAGTATTTT.

The V gene is TRBV5-1, the J gene TRBJ1-3; D unresolved. Germline CDR1 is SGHRS and CDR2 is YFSETQ. V was cut by 4 bases and J by 2 bases, with 10 bases left in between. The CDR3 covers 14 residues. The CDR3 spells CASSPGRTGNTIYF. The CDR3 DNA sequence: TGCGCCAGCAGCCCGGGTCGTACTGGAAACACCATATATTTT.

Only one count was recorded for this clone. The chain carries TRBV5-4 and TRBJ2-7; 10 positions agree with TRBD2. In germline, CDR1 is SGHNT, CDR2 YYREEE (reference sequence). This CDR3 has 16 amino acids. V shed 4 bases and J 2 bases; nucleotides not matched to a gene: 9. DNA of the CDR3: TGTGCCAGCAGCCCCTGGACTAGCGGAAGCGCCTACGAGCAGTACTTC. Its protein is CASSPWTSGSAYEQYF.

This sequence joins TRBV5-1 and TRBJ2-7; D not certain. This CDR3 comprises 13 residues. The V gene's germline CDR1 is SGHRS and CDR2 YFSETQ. V shed 3 bases and J shed 6 bases, with 13 bases lying between them. CDR3 amino acids: CASSSGPTREQYF. The DNA for the CDR3 is TGCGCCAGCAGCTCAGGCCCCACGCGCGAGCAGTACTTC.

The chain recombines TRBV30 with TRBJ1-4; a possible D gene is TRBD1 (6 bases). Trimming took 2 bases from V and 11 from J, leaving 12 bases between them. The CDR3 is made up of 12 amino acids. CDR1 GTSNPN and CDR2 SVGIG come from the germline V gene (reference sequence). The CDR3 nucleotides are TGTGCCTGGAGTTCCGGACAGACGAAACTGTTTTTT. This gives the protein CAWSSGQTKLFF.

The chain uses TRBV6-1 and TRBJ1-3; D is unclear. This CDR3 is 13 amino acids long. Germline loops: CDR1 MNHNS, CDR2 SASEGT. With 9 bases removed from V and 0 bases from J, the gap between germline ends came to 9 bases. Here the CDR3 reads CAREMNSGNTIYF. The CDR3 coding sequence is TGTGCCAGGGAGATGAACTCTGGAAACACCATATATTTT.

This clone was seen more than once but under ten times. The chain is built from TRBV5-8 and TRBJ1-1, with D unclear. V lost 0 bases and J 4 bases, leaving 19 bases between the germline ends. Germline V gene lookup returns CDR1 SGHTS and CDR2 YDEGEE. The CDR3 totals 17 residues. The CDR3 DNA follows: TGTGCCAGCAGCTTGGACTTTGGGAGGATCCAGCGCACTGAAGCTTTCTTT. The encoded protein is CASSLDFGRIQRTEAFF. Filled out from reference TRBV5-8 and TRBJ1-1, the complete variable domain reads EAGVTQSPTHLIKTRGQQATLRCSPISGHTSVYWYQQALGLGLQFLLWYDEGEERNRGNFPPRFSGRQFPNYSSELNVNALELEDSALYLCASSLDFGRIQRTEAFFGQGTRLTVV.

This rearrangement joins TRBV28 to TRBJ2-2; D is perhaps TRBD2 (6 bases). CDR1 is MDHEN and CDR2 is SYDVKM in the germline V gene. V gave up 6 bases and J gave up 6 bases, with 11 bases separating them. The length of the CDR3 is 13 residues. The CDR3 nucleotides are TGTGCCAGCAGAATAGCGGTAGCCGGGGAGCTGTTTTTT. Protein sequence: CASRIAVAGELFF.

The CDR3 DNA reads TGCGCCAGCAGCTGGGAGGGGGGCGGACCCTACGAGCAGTACTTC. Its protein product is CASSWEGGGPYEQYF. The gene calls are TRBV5-1 and TRBJ2-7, with D maybe TRBD2 (7 bases). Trimming pared 3 bases from V and 2 bases from J, leaving 15 bases between. Per the germline V gene, CDR1 is SGHRS and CDR2 is YFSETQ. The CDR3 spans 15 residues.

This clone was picked up one time. J is TRBJ2-3 and V is TRBV30; D is unclear. V was clipped by 2 bases and J by 4 bases, with 7 bases between them. The CDR3 has 12 residues. Per germline, CDR1 GTSNPN and CDR2 SVGIG (reference sequence). In DNA form, the CDR3 reads TGTGCCTGGAGTTCTAACTCAGATACGCAGTATTTT. It encodes CAWSSNSDTQYF.

The chain carries TRBV15 and TRBJ1-2; D unresolved. Deletions cut 0 bases from V and 5 bases from J, with 10 bases between. The CDR3 loop spans 14 amino acids. Germline V gene sequence: CDR1 LNHNV, CDR2 YYDKDF (reference sequence). DNA of the CDR3: TGTGCCACCAGCAGAGATGTCGTCTCGTATGGCTACACCTTC. Translating gives CATSRDVVSYGYTF.

The chain joins TRBV5-1 to TRBJ2-2, with 13 bases fitting TRBD2. The V segment lost 4 bases and the J segment 10 bases; nucleotides outside the gene matches: 7. The CDR3 totals 15 residues. Germline CDR1 is SGHRS and CDR2 is YFSETQ. CDR3 protein: CASSAGLAGVAELFF. The CDR3 bases are TGCGCCAGCAGCGCCGGACTAGCGGGAGTGGCGGAGCTGTTTTTT.

V usage is TRBV29-1 and J usage is TRBJ2-2, with TRBD1 as a possible D gene (6 bases). Germline CDR1 reads SQVTM; CDR2 reads ANQGSEA. This CDR3 spans 13 amino acids. V lost 4 bases to trimming and J lost 5 bases, with 11 bases between them. The CDR3 loop reads CSVGLTGTGELFF. CDR3 bases: TGCAGCGTTGGTCTCACAGGGACCGGGGAGCTGTTTTTT.

The rearrangement uses TRBV11-2 and TRBJ2-5; 11 bases line up with TRBD2. The J segment lost 5 bases and the V segment lost 1 base, leaving 6 bases of the junction unmatched. The CDR3 length is 16 residues. Germline assignment: CDR1 SGHAT and CDR2 FQNNGV. The CDR3 sequence: CASSLVLAGGSETQYF. The CDR3 DNA is TGTGCCAGCAGCTTAGTGCTAGCGGGAGGAAGTGAGACCCAGTACTTC.